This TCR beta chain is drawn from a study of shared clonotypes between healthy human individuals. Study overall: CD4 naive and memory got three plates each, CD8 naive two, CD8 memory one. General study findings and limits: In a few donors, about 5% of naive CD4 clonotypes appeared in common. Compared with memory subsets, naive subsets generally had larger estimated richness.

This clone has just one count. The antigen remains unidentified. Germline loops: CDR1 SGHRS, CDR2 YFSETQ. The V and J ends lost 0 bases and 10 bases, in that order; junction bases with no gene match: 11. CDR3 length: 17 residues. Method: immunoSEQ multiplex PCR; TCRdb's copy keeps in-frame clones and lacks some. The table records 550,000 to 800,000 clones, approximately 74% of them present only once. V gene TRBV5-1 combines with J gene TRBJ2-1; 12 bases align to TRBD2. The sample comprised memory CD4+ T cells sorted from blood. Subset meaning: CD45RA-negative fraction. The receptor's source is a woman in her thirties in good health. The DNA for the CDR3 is TGCGCCAGCAGCTTGGAACTAGCGGGAGGCTCCGGGGAGGAGCAGTTCTTC. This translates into CASSLELAGGSGEEQFF.